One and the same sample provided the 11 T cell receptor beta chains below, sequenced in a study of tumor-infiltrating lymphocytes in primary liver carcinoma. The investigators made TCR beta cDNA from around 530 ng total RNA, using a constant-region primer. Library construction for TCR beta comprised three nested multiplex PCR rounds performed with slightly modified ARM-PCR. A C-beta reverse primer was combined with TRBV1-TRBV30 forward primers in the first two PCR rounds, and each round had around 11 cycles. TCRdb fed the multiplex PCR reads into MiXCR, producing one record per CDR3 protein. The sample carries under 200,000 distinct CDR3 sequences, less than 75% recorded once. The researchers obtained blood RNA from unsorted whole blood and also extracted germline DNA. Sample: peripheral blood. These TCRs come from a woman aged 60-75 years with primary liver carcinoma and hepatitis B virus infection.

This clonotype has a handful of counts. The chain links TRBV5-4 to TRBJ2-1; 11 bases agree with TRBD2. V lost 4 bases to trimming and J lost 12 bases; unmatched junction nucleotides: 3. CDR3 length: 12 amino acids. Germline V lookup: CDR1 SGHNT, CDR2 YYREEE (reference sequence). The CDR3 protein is CASSAGTSGQFF. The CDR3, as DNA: TGTGCCAGCAGCGCTGGGACTAGCGGGCAGTTCTTC.

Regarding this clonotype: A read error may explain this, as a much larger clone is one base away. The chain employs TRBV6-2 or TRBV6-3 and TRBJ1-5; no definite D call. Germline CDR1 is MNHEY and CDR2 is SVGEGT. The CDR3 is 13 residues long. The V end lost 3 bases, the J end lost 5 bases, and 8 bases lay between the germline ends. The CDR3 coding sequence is TGTGCCAGCAGTTATAAGGGCTATCAGCCCCAGCATTTT. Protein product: CASSYKGYQPQHF.

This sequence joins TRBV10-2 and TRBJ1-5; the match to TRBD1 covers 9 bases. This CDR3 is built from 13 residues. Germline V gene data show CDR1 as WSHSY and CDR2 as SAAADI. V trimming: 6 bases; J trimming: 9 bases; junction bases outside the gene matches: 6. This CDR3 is CASRAGTGRPQHF. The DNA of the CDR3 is TGCGCCAGCAGGGCTGGGACAGGGCGGCCCCAGCATTTT.

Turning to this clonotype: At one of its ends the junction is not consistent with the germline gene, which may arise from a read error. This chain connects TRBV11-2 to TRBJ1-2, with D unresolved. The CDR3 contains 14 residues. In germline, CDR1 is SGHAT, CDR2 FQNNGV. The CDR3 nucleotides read TGTGACAGCAGCTTAGAGCCTACTAACTATGGTTACGCCTTC. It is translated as CDSSLEPTNYGYAF.

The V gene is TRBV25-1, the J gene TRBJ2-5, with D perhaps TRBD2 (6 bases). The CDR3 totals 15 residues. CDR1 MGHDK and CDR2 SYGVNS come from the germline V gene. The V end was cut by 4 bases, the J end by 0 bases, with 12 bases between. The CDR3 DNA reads TGTGCCAGCAGTGTGCGGGATTGGTACCAAGAGACCCAGTACTTC. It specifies CASSVRDWYQETQYF. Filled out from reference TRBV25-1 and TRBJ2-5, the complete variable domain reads EADIYQTPRYLVIGTGKKITLECSQTMGHDKMYWYQQDPGMELHLIHYSYGVNSTEKGDLSSESTVSRIRTEHFPLTLESARPSHTSQYLCASSVRDWYQETQYFGPGTRLLVL.

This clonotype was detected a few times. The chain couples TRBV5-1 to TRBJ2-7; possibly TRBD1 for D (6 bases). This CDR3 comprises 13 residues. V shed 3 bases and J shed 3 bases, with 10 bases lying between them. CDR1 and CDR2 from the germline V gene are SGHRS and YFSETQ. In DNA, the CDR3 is TGCGCCAGCAGCTCAACAGGGTTCTACGAGCAGTACTTC. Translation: CASSSTGFYEQYF. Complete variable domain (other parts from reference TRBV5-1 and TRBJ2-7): KAGVTQTPRYLIKTRGQQVTLSCSPISGHRSVSWYQQTPGQGLQFLFEYFSETQRNKGNFPGRFSGRQFSNSRSEMNVSTLELGDSALYLCASSSTGFYEQYFGPGTRLTVT.

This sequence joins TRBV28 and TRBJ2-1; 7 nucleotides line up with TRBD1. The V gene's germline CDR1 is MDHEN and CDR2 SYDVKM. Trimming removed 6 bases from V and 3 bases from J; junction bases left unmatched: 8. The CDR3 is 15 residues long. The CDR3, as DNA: TGTGCCAGCAGCCGTCCCCGGGACAGCTACAATGAGCAGTTCTTC. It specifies CASSRPRDSYNEQFF.

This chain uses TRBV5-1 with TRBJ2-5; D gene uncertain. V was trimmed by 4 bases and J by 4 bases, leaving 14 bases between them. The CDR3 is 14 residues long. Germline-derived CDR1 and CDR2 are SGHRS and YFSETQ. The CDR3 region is CASSMWISRETQYF. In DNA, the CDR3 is TGCGCCAGCAGCATGTGGATTAGCAGAGAGACCCAGTACTTC.

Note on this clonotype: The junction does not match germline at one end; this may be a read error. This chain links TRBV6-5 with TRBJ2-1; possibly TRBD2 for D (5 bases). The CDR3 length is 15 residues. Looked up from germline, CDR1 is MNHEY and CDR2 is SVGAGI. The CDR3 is CANSYEGGEVVEQFF. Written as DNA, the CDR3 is TGTGCCAACAGTTACGAAGGAGGAGAGGTGGTTGAGCAGTTCTTC.

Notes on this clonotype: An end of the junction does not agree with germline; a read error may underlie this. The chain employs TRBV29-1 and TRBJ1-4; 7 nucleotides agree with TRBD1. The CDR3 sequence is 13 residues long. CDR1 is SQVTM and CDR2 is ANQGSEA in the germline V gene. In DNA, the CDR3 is TGCAGCGTTGGAGGGGGCGGATATGATAAACTGTTTTTC. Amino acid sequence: CSVGGGGYDKLFF.

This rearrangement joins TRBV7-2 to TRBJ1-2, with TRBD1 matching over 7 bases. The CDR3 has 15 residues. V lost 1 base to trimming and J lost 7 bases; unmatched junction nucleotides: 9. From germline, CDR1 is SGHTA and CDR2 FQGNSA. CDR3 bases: TGTGCCAGCAGCTTAGGGGCAGGGGGGACGGGTGGCTACACCTTC. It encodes CASSLGAGGTGGYTF.